Listed here are 19 T cell receptor beta chains from one sample, sequenced in a study of blood T cell repertoires in COVID-19. The protocol was immunoSEQ multiplex PCR, while the TCRdb copy is restricted to in-frame clones and leaves out a portion. The sample shows about 240,000 clones, around 85% of them seen only once. Specimen: peripheral blood. Every receptor here comes from a man aged 55 to 70 with acute or convalescent COVID-19.

The J gene is TRBJ1-2, the V gene TRBV9, with a weak D call TRBD1 (6 bases). The CDR3 contains 13 residues. The V gene's germline CDR1 is SGDLS and CDR2 YYNGEE. Trimming cost V 0 bases and J 4 bases, with 7 bases left between them. CDR3 in amino acids: CASSVGTAYGYTF. The DNA of the CDR3 is TGTGCCAGCAGCGTAGGGACAGCCTATGGCTACACCTTC.

This chain connects TRBV28 to TRBJ2-2; no clear D. Germline CDR1 is MDHEN and CDR2 is SYDVKM. Deletions cut 6 bases from V and 6 bases from J, with 20 bases between. The length of the CDR3 is 16 residues. This CDR3 reads CASSQTTVSSAGELFF. The CDR3 DNA reads as TGTGCCAGCAGCCAGACGACGGTCTCGAGCGCCGGGGAGCTGTTTTTT.

The chain carries TRBV18 and TRBJ1-5, with D perhaps matching TRBD1 (5 bases). The germline gives CDR1 KGHSH, CDR2 LQKENI. This CDR3 is built from 14 residues. V lost 6 bases to trimming and J lost 7 bases, with 16 bases between them. CDR3 sequence: CASSPDSVDQPQHF. The CDR3 region has the DNA TGTGCCAGCTCGCCAGACAGTGTAGACCAGCCCCAGCATTTT.

The CDR3 nucleotides are TGTGCCTGGATGCCTGACGAGGACTACGAGCAGTACTTC. Protein product: CAWMPDEDYEQYF. The V gene is TRBV30, the J gene TRBJ2-7; D not resolved. Trimming removed 4 bases from V and 3 bases from J, with 13 bases in between. The CDR3 runs to 13 residues. Per germline, CDR1 GTSNPN and CDR2 SVGIG (reference sequence).

The V gene is TRBV11-1, the J gene TRBJ2-7; 8 bases match TRBD1. V shed 5 bases and J 5 bases; nucleotides not matched to a gene: 5. From germline, CDR1 is SGHAT and CDR2 FQDESV (reference sequence). CDR3 size: 13 residues. The CDR3 region has the DNA TGTGCCAGCAGCCCGGGACAGGAGCACGAGCAGTACTTC. As protein: CASSPGQEHEQYF.

V gene TRBV27 combines with J gene TRBJ2-1; the match to TRBD2 covers 12 bases. The germline V gene has CDR1 MNHEY and CDR2 SMNVEV (reference sequence). With 3 bases clipped from V and 4 bases from J, the junction kept 4 bases outside the gene matches. This CDR3 has 16 residues. CDR3 in DNA: TGTGCCAGCAGTTTTAACGGACTAGCGGGGTACAATGAGCAGTTCTTC. As protein: CASSFNGLAGYNEQFF.

The genes are TRBV28 and TRBJ2-2; 10 bases fit TRBD2. V was clipped by 7 bases and J by 4 bases; unmatched bases: 9. Germline V lookup: CDR1 MDHEN, CDR2 SYDVKM. The CDR3 sequence is 16 residues long. The CDR3 spells CASICPSGSCTGELFF. As DNA, the CDR3 is TGTGCCAGCATTTGCCCTAGCGGGAGCTGCACCGGGGAGCTGTTTTTT.

This chain connects TRBV9 to TRBJ2-2; 10 bases line up with TRBD1. V was pared by 4 bases and J by 5 bases, with 8 bases of the junction left unmatched. The germline gives CDR1 SGDLS, CDR2 YYNGEE. The length of the CDR3 is 16 residues. CDR3 sequence: CASSIRQGAGTGELFF. In nucleotides, the CDR3 is TGTGCCAGCAGCATCCGACAGGGGGCTGGAACCGGGGAGCTGTTTTTT.

J is TRBJ1-4 and V is TRBV7-3; 7 nucleotides agree with TRBD1. Germline V gene data show CDR1 as SGHTA and CDR2 as FQGTGA. This CDR3 is built from 14 residues. Trimming took 5 bases from V and 6 from J; bases not matched to a gene: 6. CDR3 protein: CASSADREDEKLFF. The DNA for the CDR3 is TGTGCCAGCAGCGCAGACAGGGAGGATGAAAAACTGTTTTTT.

This sequence joins TRBV7-9 and TRBJ1-4, with D maybe TRBD1 (5 bases). V shed 5 bases and J shed 5 bases, with 15 bases lying between them. The length of the CDR3 is 15 residues. Germline V gene data show CDR1 as SEHNR and CDR2 as FQNEAQ (reference sequence). The CDR3 is CASSLRGGRNEKLFF. CDR3 sequence (DNA): TGTGCCAGCAGCCTCCGGGGGGGGAGGAATGAAAAACTGTTTTTT.

As for this clone: The same CDR3 can be traced to other DNA sequences in this sample. The chain joins TRBV6-5 to TRBJ1-4; TRBD1 might be the D (5 bases). V lost 0 bases to trimming and J lost 8 bases, with 10 bases between them. Per the germline V gene, CDR1 is MNHEY and CDR2 is SVGAGI. The CDR3 runs 14 residues. CDR3 amino acids: CASSYSGGREKLFF. Here the CDR3 DNA reads TGTGCCAGCAGTTACTCGGGGGGACGGGAAAAACTGTTTTTT.

The chain recombines TRBV4-3 with TRBJ1-2, with D possibly matching TRBD1 (5 bases). Germline CDR1 is LGHNA and CDR2 is YSLEER. V was pared by 0 bases and J by 7 bases, with 18 bases between. The CDR3 sequence is 16 residues long. The CDR3 reads CASSQDTRSWRGGYTF. The CDR3 coding sequence is TGCGCCAGCAGCCAAGATACGCGGTCGTGGAGGGGTGGCTACACCTTC.

The chain employs TRBV5-6 and TRBJ2-3; TRBD2 agrees at 7 bases. The germline V gene encodes CDR1 SGHDT and CDR2 YYEEEE. This CDR3 has 17 amino acids. With 3 bases clipped from V and 3 bases from J, the junction kept 13 bases outside the gene matches. CDR3 DNA sequence: TGTGCCAGCAGCTGGGGCGGGGCGGGAGCTTTAACAGATACGCAGTATTTT. This codes for CASSWGGAGALTDTQYF.

This clone showed up just once. The J gene is TRBJ1-3, the V gene TRBV2, with unresolved D. This CDR3 spans 15 amino acids. Germline CDR1 SNHLY, CDR2 FYNNEI. The V and J ends lost 0 bases and 4 bases respectively, with 10 bases between them. The CDR3 loop is CASSEAMGSGNTIYF. In DNA form, the CDR3 reads TGTGCCAGCAGTGAAGCGATGGGCAGCGGAAACACCATATATTTT.

The rearrangement uses TRBV6-5 and TRBJ2-7, with D maybe TRBD2 (5 bases). V was pared by 1 base and J by 0 bases, with 13 bases between. Germline V CDR1 and CDR2: MNHEY, SVGAGI. The CDR3 has 16 residues. As DNA, the CDR3 is TGTGCCAGCAGTTACTTCGGGGAAGCAGACTCCTACGAGCAGTACTTC. It codes for CASSYFGEADSYEQYF.

The rearrangement joins TRBV2 to TRBJ2-1; 13 bases line up with TRBD2. With V trimmed by 10 bases and J by 2 bases, 8 bases remained unmatched. The germline V gene has CDR1 SNHLY and CDR2 FYNNEI. The CDR3 sequence is 16 residues long. CDR3 in DNA: TGTGCCACCCGACAGGGGACTAGCGGGACCTACAATGAGCAGTTCTTC. Encoded protein: CATRQGTSGTYNEQFF.

This clone was detected only a few times. The chain combines TRBV6-2 or TRBV6-3 with TRBJ1-6; TRBD1 aligns across 9 bases. Germline V CDR1 and CDR2: MNHEY, SVGEGT. The CDR3 covers 17 residues. V was pared by 0 bases and J by 2 bases, with 2 bases of the junction left unmatched. The CDR3 region has the DNA TGTGCCAGCAGTTACTCTCGGACAGGGGCCTATAATTCACCCCTCCACTTT. Translating gives CASSYSRTGAYNSPLHF.

This clone appeared once. The chain links TRBV30 to TRBJ2-4; no reliable D call. Germline loops: CDR1 GTSNPN, CDR2 SVGIG (reference sequence). The CDR3 has 19 amino acids. Trimming took 3 bases from V and 1 from J, leaving 25 bases between them. The CDR3 loop is CAWSDNPLQIPAAKNIQYF. The CDR3 DNA reads TGTGCCTGGAGCGACAATCCCCTGCAAATCCCCGCCGCCAAAAACATTCAGTACTTC.

The chain carries TRBV6-1 and TRBJ1-1; 7 nucleotides line up with TRBD1. CDR1 is MNHNS and CDR2 is SASEGT in the germline V gene. J gave up 10 bases and V 3 bases, and 14 bases lay outside the gene matches. This CDR3 contains 15 residues. The chain's CDR3 is CASSERGTAAPRAFF. CDR3 DNA sequence: TGTGCCAGCAGTGAGAGGGGGACAGCAGCCCCAAGAGCTTTCTTT.